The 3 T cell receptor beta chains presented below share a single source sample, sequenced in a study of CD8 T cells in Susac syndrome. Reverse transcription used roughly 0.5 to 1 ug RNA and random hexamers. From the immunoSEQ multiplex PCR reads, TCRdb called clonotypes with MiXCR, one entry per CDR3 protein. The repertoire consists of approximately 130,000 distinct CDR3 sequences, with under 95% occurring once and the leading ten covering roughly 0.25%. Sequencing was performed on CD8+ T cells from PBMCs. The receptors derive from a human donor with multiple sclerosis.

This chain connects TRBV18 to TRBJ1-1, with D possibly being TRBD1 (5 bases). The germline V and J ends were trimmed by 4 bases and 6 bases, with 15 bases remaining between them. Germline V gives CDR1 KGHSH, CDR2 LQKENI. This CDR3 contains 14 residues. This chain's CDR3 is CASSQWGAWAEAFF. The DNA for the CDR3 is TGTGCCAGCTCACAATGGGGCGCCTGGGCTGAAGCTTTCTTT.

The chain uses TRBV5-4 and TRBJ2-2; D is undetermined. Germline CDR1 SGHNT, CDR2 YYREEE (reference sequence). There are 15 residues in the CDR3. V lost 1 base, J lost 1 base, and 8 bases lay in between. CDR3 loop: CASSLISGNTGELFF. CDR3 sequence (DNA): TGTGCCAGCAGCTTGATTTCGGGGAACACCGGGGAGCTGTTTTTT. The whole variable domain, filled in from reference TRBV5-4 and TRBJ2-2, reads ETGVTQSPTHLIKTRGQQVTLRCSSQSGHNTVSWYQQALGQGPQFIFQYYREEENGRGNFPPRFSGLQFPNYSSELNVNALELDDSALYLCASSLISGNTGELFFGEGSRLTVL.

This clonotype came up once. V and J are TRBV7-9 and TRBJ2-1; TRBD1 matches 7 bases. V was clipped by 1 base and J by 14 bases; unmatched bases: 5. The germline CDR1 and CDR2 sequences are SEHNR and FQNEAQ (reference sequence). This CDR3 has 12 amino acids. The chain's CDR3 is CASSLGGQAEFF. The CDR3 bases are TGTGCCAGCAGCTTAGGCGGACAGGCGGAGTTCTTC.